These T cell receptor beta chains were read from a single sample in a study of T cell changes during pregnancy in multiple sclerosis. Only in-frame clones appear in the TCRdb table, and some are missing; sequencing was by immunoSEQ multiplex PCR. The sample has approximately 74,000 clones, around 92% seen once. This material consisted of peripheral blood, taken before pregnancy. The source of these receptors is a female donor with multiple sclerosis, enrolled in a pregnancy study. Each CDR3 is given with its conserved first and last residue. Each record gives: clone size, D gene, CDR3 length, J gene, V gene, CDR3 protein, CDR3 DNA. The D gene is left open where the match is weak. Clone size is stated in some rows and not others, as once, few, many or a class when expanded.

>NA|NA|14|TRBJ2-7|TRBV7-9
CASSRQDSTYEQYF
TGTGCCAGCAGCAGACAGGACAGCACCTACGAGCAGTACTTC
>NA|NA|13|TRBJ2-1|TRBV28
CASSFTGNHEQFF
TGTGCCAGCAGTTTTACAGGGAATCATGAGCAGTTCTTC
>once|TRBD1|13|TRBJ1-2|TRBV6-1
CASNLIQGRGYTF
TGTGCCAGCAACTTAATACAGGGGCGCGGCTACACCTTC
>NA|NA|15|TRBJ1-1|TRBV7-9
CASSSTGLGDTEAFF
TGTGCCAGCAGCTCTACAGGGTTGGGGGACACTGAAGCTTTCTTT
>NA|NA|15|TRBJ2-1|TRBV28
CASSLYSRPANEQFF
TGTGCCAGCAGTTTATATAGCCGTCCAGCCAATGAGCAGTTCTTC
>NA|NA|13|TRBJ2-1|TRBV7-9
CASSLGLVNEQFF
TGTGCCAGCAGCTTAGGACTAGTCAATGAGCAGTTCTTC
>NA|TRBD2|14|TRBJ2-7|TRBV6-6
CASSYLAGSYEQYF
TGTGCCAGCAGTTACCTAGCGGGGTCCTACGAGCAGTACTTC
>NA|TRBD1|12|TRBJ2-1|TRBV29-1
CSVERGTAEQFF
TGCAGCGTTGAACGTGGGACAGCCGAGCAGTTCTTC
>NA|NA|13|TRBJ2-7|TRBV27
CASSLGLDYEQYF
TGTGCCAGCAGTTTGGGGCTGGACTACGAGCAGTACTTC
>few|NA|15|TRBJ1-4|TRBV6-1
CASSEGSGGQEKLFF
TGTGCCAGCAGTGAAGGCTCGGGAGGACAAGAAAAACTGTTTTTT
>NA|TRBD2|16|TRBJ2-1|TRBV6-6
CASSYDPGLGLNEQFF
TGTGCCAGCAGTTACGATCCGGGACTAGGGCTCAATGAGCAGTTCTTC
>NA|TRBD2|18|TRBJ2-5|TRBV7-8
CASSLRLAGVVGQETQYF
TGTGCCAGCAGCCTCAGACTAGCGGGAGTGGTGGGGCAAGAGACCCAGTACTTC
>NA|TRBD2|13|TRBJ2-7|TRBV11-3
CASSPPAGGEQYF
TGTGCCAGCAGCCCTCCAGCGGGAGGCGAGCAGTACTTC
>NA|NA|11|TRBJ2-5|TRBV18
CASSPGGTQYF
TGTGCCAGCTCACCGGGAGGGACCCAGTACTTC
>NA|NA|14|TRBJ1-1|TRBV4-1
CASSQPVENTEAFF
TGCGCCAGCAGCCAACCAGTCGAGAACACTGAAGCTTTCTTT
>once|NA|14|TRBJ1-2|TRBV7-2
CASSPWGRNYGYTF
TGTGCCAGCAGCCCATGGGGCAGGAACTATGGCTACACCTTC
>NA|TRBD1|15|TRBJ2-7|TRBV5-1
CASSLIGQGAYEQYF
TGCGCCAGCAGCTTGATAGGACAGGGGGCTTACGAGCAGTACTTC
>once|NA|14|TRBJ2-7|TRBV5-1
CASSLRGGTGEQYF
TGCGCCAGCAGCTTAAGGGGGGGAACCGGCGAGCAGTACTTC
>NA|NA|13|TRBJ1-1|TRBV27
CASRPQDNTEAFF
TGTGCCAGCAGACCGCAGGATAACACTGAAGCTTTCTTT
>NA|NA|14|TRBJ1-5|TRBV7-2
CASSPPGTSQPQHF
TGTGCCAGCAGCCCCCCCGGGACTTCTCAGCCCCAGCATTTT
>NA|NA|14|TRBJ1-2|TRBV9
CASSVEVNQGGYTF
TGTGCCAGCAGCGTAGAGGTGAATCAGGGGGGCTACACCTTC
>NA|NA|12|TRBJ1-1|TRBV30
CAWSPGGTEAFF
TGTGCCTGGAGTCCGGGGGGGACTGAAGCTTTCTTT